This T cell receptor beta chain was observed in a study of radiotherapy plus CTLA-4 blockade in lung cancer. The overall study: The study recorded objective responses in about 20% of patients and disease control in 31%.

V lost 4 bases, J lost 6 bases, and 3 bases stayed unmatched. The CDR3 is 13 residues long. CDR1 SQVTM and CDR2 ANQGSEA come from the germline V gene. Study-wide results and limits: The study found tumor-derived TCR clones expanded in blood after radiotherapy plus ipilimumab. Increased serum interferon-beta after radiation also reportedly predicted response strongly.

Generated by immunoSEQ multiplex PCR, the TCRdb table keeps only in-frame clones and is missing some. The sample yields about 60,000 clones, 70% to 80% seen once. This clone was picked up a small number of times. The antigen is unknown. Ipilimumab CTLA-4 blockade and focal radiation were given to patients with chemo-refractory metastatic non-small-cell lung cancer. The receptor comes from a human donor with non-small cell lung cancer who had a partial response to radiotherapy plus ipilimumab. This sample comprised peripheral blood, obtained from a patient treated with radiotherapy plus ipilimumab. V and J are TRBV29-1 and TRBJ2-2; 9 nucleotides match TRBD2. The CDR3 sequence: CSVAERGAGELFF. The CDR3 nucleotides read TGCAGCGTTGCGGAGCGGGGGGCCGGGGAGCTGTTTTTT.